This TCR beta chain emerged from a study of cytomegalovirus exposure and HLA in healthy donors. Study as a whole: An early release of data contained tens of millions of unique TCRs, which came from HLA-typed donors.

For this clone: Its specificity is not known.

Primers for the PCR totalled 60 Vbeta and 13 Jbeta. The table came from immunoSEQ multiplex PCR; TCRdb's copy has only in-frame clones and leaves some out. The profile shows 35,000 to 55,000 clones, approximately 78% of them singletons. Points from the study as a whole: Rarity held for most TCR sequences, but there were some public TCRs that occurred in many donors. Several top significant clusters appeared, in a later analysis, to be linked to common viral pathogens.

The CDR3 sequence is 13 residues long. The V end lost 2 bases, the J end lost 3 bases, and 5 bases lay between the germline ends. CDR1 is WSHSY, CDR2 SAAADI, per germline. V usage is TRBV10-2 and J usage is TRBJ2-1; D gene uncertain. The sample comprised PBMCs. The origin of this receptor is a woman younger than 45 in good health and CMV-seronegative. The CDR3 nucleotides are TGCGCCAGCAGTGAGACCTACTACAATGAGCAGTTCTTC. This encodes CASSETYYNEQFF.